These 18 T cell receptor beta chains came from one sample sequenced in a study of early T cells in non-severe SARS-CoV-2 infection. Each CDR3 protein gets one entry after TCRdb re-called the 5' RACE reads with MiXCR. The table has tens of thousands of distinct CDR3 sequences, around 6.1% seen once; the top ten hold 34%. The specimen was whole blood, collected at baseline. The source is an adult who was a healthcare worker with PCR-confirmed SARS-CoV-2 infection or an uninfected control (not recorded which).

In its sample, this clonotype was seen many times. The V call is TRBV3-1, the J call TRBJ2-2; D is uncertain. The CDR3 runs 13 residues. With 0 bases removed from V and 5 bases from J, the gap between germline ends came to 4 bases. Germline loops: CDR1 LGHDT, CDR2 YNNKEL (reference sequence). The chain's CDR3 is CASSQEWTGELFF. CDR3 in DNA: TGTGCCAGCAGCCAAGAATGGACCGGGGAGCTGTTTTTT.

This clonotype was observed a handful of times. V and J are TRBV6-5 and TRBJ2-7; 8 bases map to TRBD2. V lost 6 bases and J lost 9; bases outside the gene matches: 7. This CDR3 region has 12 residues. CDR1 MNHEY and CDR2 SVGAGI come from the germline V gene. The CDR3 DNA sequence: TGTGCCAGCAGCACGGGGGGGCCGGGGCAGTACTTC. As protein: CASSTGGPGQYF.

The table lists this clonotype with many counts. V usage is TRBV18 and J usage is TRBJ1-1; perhaps TRBD1 as D (5 bases). Germline CDR1 reads KGHSH; CDR2 reads LQKENI. This CDR3 is 14 amino acids long. Trimming removed 9 bases from V and 3 bases from J, with 17 bases in between. CDR3 sequence: CASYKSGGDTEAFF. CDR3 DNA sequence: TGTGCCAGTTACAAGTCTGGGGGGGACACTGAAGCTTTCTTT.

This clonotype has at least ten counts. V usage is TRBV6-1 and J usage is TRBJ1-2, with D perhaps TRBD1 (6 bases). The CDR3 totals 16 residues. Germline V gene data show CDR1 as MNHNS and CDR2 as SASEGT. Trimming took off 4 bases at V and 4 bases at J, with 19 bases between the two ends. The CDR3 spells CASSGNRGQGSYGYTF. As DNA, the CDR3 is TGTGCCAGCAGTGGAAACCGCGGTCAGGGGAGCTATGGCTACACCTTC.

This clonotype was found many times. The rearrangement uses TRBV12-3 or TRBV12-4 and TRBJ2-1; no clear D gene. The V and J ends lost 3 bases and 12 bases respectively, with 9 bases between them. CDR3 size: 11 residues. DNA of the CDR3: TGTGCCAGCAGTTTTGAAAGTGGGCAGTTCTTC. Translation gives CASSFESGQFF.

This clonotype was seen repeatedly, ten times or more. CDR3 bases: TGTGCCAGCAGCTTAGCGGCTTCTCAGCCCCAGCATTTT. It encodes CASSLAASQPQHF. The rearrangement joins TRBV11-2 to TRBJ1-5; D not certain. Between the trimmed V and J ends, which lost 1 base and 6 bases, there was a span of 7 bases. In germline, CDR1 is SGHAT, CDR2 FQNNGV. The CDR3 loop spans 13 amino acids. The variable domain in full, completed from reference TRBV11-2 and TRBJ1-5, reads EAGVAQSPRYKIIEKRQSVAFWCNPISGHATLYWYQQILGQGPKLLIQFQNNGVVDDSQLPKDRFSAERLKGVDSTLKIQPAKLEDSAVYLCASSLAASQPQHFGDGTRLSIL.

This clonotype was detected only a few times. The rearrangement uses TRBV4-1 and TRBJ1-1, with D unresolved. CDR1 is MGHRA and CDR2 is YSYEKL in the germline V gene. The V gene lost 0 bases and the J gene lost 3 bases, with 5 bases spanning the gap. The CDR3 spans 13 residues. The CDR3 coding sequence is TGCGCCAGCAGCCAAGATTTCTACACTGAAGCTTTCTTT. Protein: CASSQDFYTEAFF.

This clonotype appeared a few times. The chain links TRBV7-9 to TRBJ2-7; 13 bases line up with TRBD2. Germline V CDR1 and CDR2: SEHNR, FQNEAQ (reference sequence). V trimming: 4 bases; J trimming: 4 bases; junction bases outside the gene matches: 4. CDR3 length: 15 amino acids. In nucleotides, the CDR3 is TGTGCCAGCAGCTCCAGGACTAGCGGGGGATACGAGCAGTACTTC. Amino acids: CASSSRTSGGYEQYF.

This clonotype was counted many times. The chain has TRBV19 and TRBJ2-3; D gene uncertain. Germline lookup yields CDR1 LNHDA and CDR2 SQIVND (reference sequence). The CDR3 is made up of 15 amino acids. V was shortened by 4 bases and J by 0 bases, with 11 bases between the two germline ends. The CDR3 reads CASSRKRTSTDTQYF. DNA of the CDR3: TGTGCCAGTAGTAGAAAGCGAACTAGCACAGATACGCAGTATTTT.

The CDR3 protein is CATSRGRGYGYTF. In DNA, the CDR3 is TGTGCCACCAGCAGGGGTAGGGGCTATGGCTACACCTTC. This chain links TRBV15 with TRBJ1-2; a weak D match, TRBD1 (5 bases). Trimming took off 3 bases at V and 4 bases at J, with 9 bases between the two ends. The CDR3 is made up of 13 amino acids. Looked up from germline, CDR1 is LNHNV and CDR2 is YYDKDF (reference sequence).

This clonotype appeared many times. The chain couples TRBV6-2 or TRBV6-3 to TRBJ2-3; D remains ambiguous. Germline CDR1 reads MNHEY; CDR2 reads SVGEGT. The CDR3 contains 11 residues. With 4 bases removed from V and 3 bases from J, the gap between germline ends came to 2 bases. This CDR3 reads CASSSTDTQYF. The CDR3, as DNA: TGTGCCAGCAGTTCTACAGATACGCAGTATTTT.

The sample holds many counts of this clonotype. The CDR3: CASSPSSGGSSYNEQFF. The CDR3 DNA follows: TGCGCCAGCAGCCCCTCCAGCGGCGGGAGCTCCTACAATGAGCAGTTCTTC. This chain uses TRBV5-1 with TRBJ2-1; 7 nucleotides agree with TRBD2. Germline-derived CDR1 and CDR2 are SGHRS and YFSETQ. The CDR3 spans 17 residues. V dropped 4 bases and J dropped 0; count of bases not matched to a gene: 10.

This clonotype has just a few counts. The rearrangement joins TRBV19 to TRBJ2-3; 13 positions agree with TRBD2. The CDR3 loop spans 16 amino acids. CDR1 is LNHDA and CDR2 is SQIVND in the germline V gene (reference sequence). The J segment lost 2 bases and the V segment lost 8 bases, leaving 7 bases of the junction unmatched. In nucleotides, the CDR3 is TGTGCCAGTCGAACGGGGACTAGCGGGAACACAGATACGCAGTATTTT. Translation: CASRTGTSGNTDTQYF.

Only a few counts were recorded for this clonotype. CDR3 protein: CSVEVAYEQYF. CDR3 in DNA: TGCAGCGTTGAGGTGGCGTACGAGCAGTACTTC. V gene TRBV29-1 combines with J gene TRBJ2-7; D gene unclear. The CDR3 has 11 residues. CDR1 is SQVTM and CDR2 is ANQGSEA in the germline V gene. Trimming took off 3 bases at V and 4 bases at J, with 7 bases between the two ends.

This clonotype occurred a few times. This rearrangement joins TRBV5-1 to TRBJ2-5, with D possibly TRBD2 on 6 matching bases. Germline assignment: CDR1 SGHRS and CDR2 YFSETQ. With 2 bases removed from V and 5 bases from J, the gap between germline ends came to 10 bases. The CDR3 is made up of 13 amino acids. The CDR3 loop is CASSFGLTETQYF. Here the CDR3 DNA reads TGCGCCAGCAGCTTTGGACTAACGGAGACCCAGTACTTC.

The chain links TRBV7-9 to TRBJ2-3; 7 bases are a match to TRBD1. CDR1 is SEHNR, CDR2 FQNEAQ, per germline (reference sequence). This CDR3 region has 17 residues. J gave up 0 bases and V 4 bases, and 10 bases lay outside the gene matches. DNA of the CDR3: TGTGCCAGCAGCTCCTACGGCCGGGACAGTAGCACAGATACGCAGTATTTT. Translated: CASSSYGRDSSTDTQYF. Based on the CDR3 plus reference TRBV7-9 and TRBJ2-3, the full variable domain is DTGVSQNPRHKITKRGQNVTFRCDPISEHNRLYWYRQTLGQGPEFLTYFQNEAQLEKSRLLSDRFSAERPKGSFSTLEIQRTEQGDSAMYLCASSSYGRDSSTDTQYFGPGTRLTVL.

There are many counts of this clonotype. The chain carries TRBV7-9 and TRBJ2-1; no clear D. Trimming stripped 6 bases from V and 9 bases from J, with 9 bases between. The CDR3 is made up of 11 amino acids. CDR1 is SEHNR and CDR2 is FQNEAQ in the germline V gene (reference sequence). CDR3: CASSPTSEQFF. In DNA form, the CDR3 reads TGTGCCAGCAGTCCAACCAGTGAGCAGTTCTTC.

Many counts were recorded for this clonotype. CDR3 loop: CASSRTGGRYTF. In DNA, the CDR3 is TGTGCCAGCAGTCGGACAGGCGGCCGCTACACCTTC. The V call is TRBV12-3 or TRBV12-4, the J call TRBJ1-2, with 7 nucleotides matching TRBD1. V shed 5 bases and J 9 bases; nucleotides not matched to a gene: 6. The CDR3 contains 12 residues.